This entry describes one T cell receptor (beta chain). The antigen is undetermined. The sample is drawn from a study of radiotherapy plus CTLA-4 blockade in lung cancer. V lost 0 bases and J 3 bases, leaving 9 bases between the germline ends. In germline, CDR1 is SGHRS, CDR2 YFSETQ. This CDR3 spans 15 amino acids. Study-level findings and limits: An expansion of tumor-derived TCR clones occurred in blood after radiotherapy plus ipilimumab.

Clones were sequenced by immunoSEQ multiplex PCR, and TCRdb holds only the in-frame ones, with some missing. Among under 95,000 clones listed, roughly four fifths were seen once. The V call is TRBV5-1, the J call TRBJ1-4; D may be TRBD1 (5 bases). The source of this sequence is a human donor with non-small cell lung cancer who had stable disease on radiotherapy plus ipilimumab. Specimen: peripheral blood, collected from a patient treated with radiotherapy plus ipilimumab. The CDR3 protein is CASSLGAGSNEKLFF. Here the CDR3 DNA reads TGCGCCAGCAGCTTGGGGGCAGGGTCTAATGAAAAACTGTTTTTT. The full variable domain, with the rest looked up from reference TRBV5-1 and TRBJ1-4, is KAGVTQTPRYLIKTRGQQVTLSCSPISGHRSVSWYQQTPGQGLQFLFEYFSETQRNKGNFPGRFSGRQFSNSRSEMNVSTLELGDSALYLCASSLGAGSNEKLFFGSGTQLSVL.